The present entry profiles one TCR beta chain with its context. Its antigen is currently unknown. This entry belongs to a study of T cell responses to AZD1222 COVID-19 vaccine. V dropped 3 bases and J dropped 5 bases, with 13 bases sitting between them. The CDR3 covers 14 residues. Germline V gene sequence: CDR1 MNHEY, CDR2 SVGEGT. Sequenced by immunoSEQ multiplex PCR; TCRdb stores in-frame clones only, minus some. This sample carries under 250,000 clones, around 93% of them seen once, and the ten largest clones take more than 0.8%. Study-wide results and limits: Spike-specific TCR breadth and depth rose after two AZD1222 doses. CD4 TCRs linked to vaccination spanned spike, dominating at 160-218 and 743-854. Most donors were white British and more were female, and clonal diversity was possibly underestimated. Baseline testing showed seropositivity in only a handful of AZD1222 recipients.

The material was peripheral blood, obtained on day 0 of MenACWY control vaccination. The genes are TRBV6-2 or TRBV6-3 and TRBJ1-1; tentative D call: TRBD1 (5 bases). The clonotype comes from an adult in good health. This CDR3 reads CASSYMGGGTEAFF. CDR3 nucleotide sequence: TGTGCCAGCAGTTATATGGGGGGAGGGACTGAAGCTTTCTTT.